One sample yielded the 25 T cell receptor beta chains listed below, sequenced in a study of cytomegalovirus exposure and HLA in healthy donors. It was with 60 Vbeta and 13 Jbeta primers that the PCR ran. Sequenced by immunoSEQ multiplex PCR; TCRdb stores in-frame clones only, minus some. This table has about 94,000 clones, around 66% appearing once. Sequenced input: PBMCs. The receptors were gathered from a man in his thirties or forties in good health and CMV-seronegative.

This clone appeared a single time. V and J are TRBV30 and TRBJ2-7, with 9 bases fitting TRBD1. Looked up from germline, CDR1 is GTSNPN and CDR2 is SVGIG (reference sequence). The CDR3 runs to 13 residues. The junction had 4 bases not matched to a gene; V was cut back by 3 bases and J by 4 bases. The CDR3 DNA is TGTGCCTGGAGCTCCGACAGGGGGTACGAGCAGTACTTC. This codes for CAWSSDRGYEQYF. The entire variable domain, with the rest obtained from reference TRBV30 and TRBJ2-7, is as follows: SQTIHQWPATLVQPVGSPLSLECTVEGTSNPNLYWYRQAAGRGLQLLFYSVGIGQISSEVPQNLSASRPQDRQFILSSKKLLLSDSGFYLCAWSSDRGYEQYFGPGTRLTVT.

The DNA for the CDR3 is TGTGCCAGCAGCTTAGGTGGACAGGCGCTGCAGAACACTGAAGCTTTCTTT. It encodes CASSLGGQALQNTEAFF. The gene calls are TRBV7-6 and TRBJ1-1; 7 bases map to TRBD1. With 1 base clipped from V and 1 base from J, the junction kept 9 bases outside the gene matches. The germline gives CDR1 SGHVS, CDR2 FNYEAQ. The CDR3 has 17 residues.

This clone was seen a few times. The chain couples TRBV7-9 to TRBJ1-4; 7 nucleotides align to TRBD1. With 5 bases clipped from V and 2 bases from J, the junction kept 2 bases outside the gene matches. Germline CDR1 is SEHNR and CDR2 is FQNEAQ (reference sequence). This CDR3 has 14 amino acids. CDR3 region: CASSQGVTNEKLFF. DNA of the CDR3: TGTGCCAGCAGCCAGGGGGTGACTAATGAAAAACTGTTTTTT.

CDR3 protein: CASSLVGPTEAFF. The CDR3 nucleotides read TGTGCCAGCAGCTTAGTGGGCCCCACTGAAGCTTTCTTT. This chain joins TRBV11-2 and TRBJ1-1; D is ambiguous. The length of the CDR3 is 13 residues. V was clipped by 1 base and J by 4 bases, with 7 bases between them. Germline V gene data show CDR1 as SGHAT and CDR2 as FQNNGV.

The genes are TRBV7-3 and TRBJ1-1; a weak D match, TRBD1 (5 bases). The germline V and J ends were trimmed by 6 bases and 3 bases, with 20 bases remaining between them. Germline loops: CDR1 SGHTA, CDR2 FQGTGA. The CDR3 totals 16 residues. CDR3 sequence: CASSLLPPQVYTEAFF. The CDR3 bases are TGTGCCAGCAGTCTATTACCGCCACAGGTGTACACTGAAGCTTTCTTT.

The V gene is TRBV4-3, the J gene TRBJ2-2; TRBD1 agrees at 7 bases. Per germline, CDR1 LGHNA and CDR2 YSLEER. J was trimmed by 0 bases and V by 4 bases; bases with no gene match: 8. CDR3 length equals 17 residues. CDR3 sequence: CASSRANQGANTGELFF. CDR3 DNA: TGCGCCAGCAGCCGAGCGAACCAGGGGGCGAACACCGGGGAGCTGTTTTTT.

The chain couples TRBV7-2 to TRBJ2-7, with TRBD2 as a possible D gene (6 bases). Between the trimmed V and J ends, which lost 4 bases and 0 bases, there was a span of 7 bases. Germline V gene data show CDR1 as SGHTA and CDR2 as FQGNSA. The CDR3 is 13 amino acids. The DNA for the CDR3 is TGTGCCAGCAGCTGGGACTTCTCCTACGAGCAGTACTTC. This codes for CASSWDFSYEQYF.

The rearrangement links TRBV9 to TRBJ1-1, with D tentatively TRBD1 (5 bases). The CDR3 is made up of 17 amino acids. V gave up 4 bases and J gave up 1 base, with 20 bases separating them. Germline V gives CDR1 SGDLS, CDR2 YYNGEE. In DNA form, the CDR3 reads TGTGCCAGCAGCACCTCGTCCGGAAGGGGTAGGAACACTGAAGCTTTCTTT. Amino acids: CASSTSSGRGRNTEAFF.

The CDR3 nucleotides read TGCAGCGCAACAGTCCGGACAGGGGGCATGGATACGCAGTATTTT. It codes for CSATVRTGGMDTQYF. This rearrangement joins TRBV29-1 to TRBJ2-3; 11 bases map to TRBD1. The V segment lost 7 bases and the J segment 6 bases; nucleotides outside the gene matches: 12. This CDR3 is 15 amino acids long. CDR1 SQVTM and CDR2 ANQGSEA come from the germline V gene.

This clone came up a few times. The rearrangement links TRBV11-1 to TRBJ2-1, with 13 bases matching TRBD2. The CDR3 consists of 15 residues. V was pared by 5 bases and J by 6 bases, with 4 bases of the junction left unmatched. Per germline, CDR1 SGHAT and CDR2 FQDESV (reference sequence). CDR3 bases: TGTGCCAGCAGCAAACTAGCGGGAGGGATCAATGAGCAGTTCTTC. Encoded protein: CASSKLAGGINEQFF. Based on the CDR3 plus reference TRBV11-1 and TRBJ2-1, the full variable domain is EAEVAQSPRYKITEKSQAVAFWCDPISGHATLYWYRQILGQGPELLVQFQDESVVDDSQLPKDRFSAERLKGVDSTLKIQPAELGDSAMYLCASSKLAGGINEQFFGPGTRLTVL.

This clone has only a few counts. This chain connects TRBV10-3 to TRBJ2-5, with TRBD2 matching over 11 bases. CDR3 length: 16 amino acids. Germline assignment: CDR1 ENHRY and CDR2 SYGVKD. With V trimmed by 4 bases and J by 2 bases, 6 bases remained unmatched. The CDR3: CAISGGLAGPQETQYF. DNA of the CDR3: TGTGCCATCAGTGGAGGACTAGCGGGCCCTCAAGAGACCCAGTACTTC.

This rearrangement joins TRBV5-1 to TRBJ2-1, with no clear D. Per germline, CDR1 SGHRS and CDR2 YFSETQ. V was clipped by 0 bases and J by 1 base, with 5 bases between them. CDR3 length: 14 amino acids. The CDR3 DNA follows: TGCGCCAGCAGCTTGGACAGTTCCTACAATGAGCAGTTCTTC. The encoded protein is CASSLDSSYNEQFF.

The chain combines TRBV10-3 with TRBJ2-7; 8 nucleotides match TRBD2. With V trimmed by 6 bases and J by 2 bases, 15 bases remained unmatched. The CDR3 runs to 17 residues. CDR1 is ENHRY, CDR2 SYGVKD, per germline. The CDR3 DNA is TGTGCCATCAGCGACATAACCGGGACTAGGAGTCCCTACGAGCAGTACTTC. Translation gives CAISDITGTRSPYEQYF.

This CDR3 is CASTSSGAVNTGELFF. CDR3 sequence (DNA): TGTGCCAGTACCTCAAGCGGGGCCGTGAACACCGGGGAGCTGTTTTTT. The V call is TRBV19, the J call TRBJ2-2, with 7 bases matching TRBD2. The junction had 9 bases not matched to a gene; V was cut back by 7 bases and J by 1 base. Germline CDR1 LNHDA, CDR2 SQIVND (reference sequence). This CDR3 is 16 amino acids long.

The chain recombines TRBV18 with TRBJ2-3, with D possibly matching TRBD1 (6 bases). CDR1 and CDR2 from the germline V gene are KGHSH and LQKENI. V gave up 2 bases and J gave up 1 base, with 13 bases separating them. This CDR3 contains 16 residues. The CDR3: CASSPTGHLRTDTQYF. Written as DNA, the CDR3 is TGTGCCAGCTCACCAACGGGACACCTCCGCACAGATACGCAGTATTTT.

The chain links TRBV28 to TRBJ2-7, with D unresolved. The germline V gene has CDR1 MDHEN and CDR2 SYDVKM. The CDR3 runs to 11 residues. V shed 4 bases and J shed 4 bases, with 5 bases lying between them. CDR3 sequence (DNA): TGTGCCAGCAGTTCTACTTACGAGCAGTACTTC. Translated, it gives CASSSTYEQYF.

The rearrangement links TRBV28 to TRBJ1-4, with D possibly being TRBD1 (6 bases). This CDR3 contains 17 residues. From germline, CDR1 is MDHEN and CDR2 SYDVKM. The V end was cut by 5 bases, the J end by 0 bases, with 16 bases between. The CDR3: CASSPIRTDTTNEKLFF. Written as DNA, the CDR3 is TGTGCCAGCAGTCCAATCAGGACAGACACAACTAATGAAAAACTGTTTTTT.

This clone was seen a few times. The V gene is TRBV6-1, the J gene TRBJ1-2; perhaps TRBD1 as D (6 bases). CDR1 and CDR2 from the germline V gene are MNHNS and SASEGT. The ends were cut back, 3 bases at V and 8 bases at J, with 13 bases in the middle. CDR3 size: 13 residues. CDR3: CASSEDSPLGYTF. CDR3 DNA: TGTGCCAGCAGTGAGGACAGTCCCCTGGGCTACACCTTC.

J is TRBJ2-1 and V is TRBV7-2, with TRBD2 identical over 14 bases. Trimming took 1 base from V and 6 from J; bases not matched to a gene: 5. Germline V gene lookup returns CDR1 SGHTA and CDR2 FQGNSA. This CDR3 region has 17 residues. CDR3 protein: CASSLGLAGGSLNEQFF. CDR3 in DNA: TGTGCCAGCAGCTTAGGACTAGCGGGGGGGTCCCTCAATGAGCAGTTCTTC.

V gene TRBV7-8 combines with J gene TRBJ2-1; D is possibly TRBD2 (5 bases). Germline CDR1 and CDR2: SGHVS and FQNEAQ. Between the trimmed V and J ends, which lost 3 bases and 3 bases, there was a span of 12 bases. The CDR3 covers 15 residues. The CDR3 DNA sequence: TGTGCCAGCAGCTTGGCCTCCGGGGTCTACAATGAGCAGTTCTTC. Encoded protein: CASSLASGVYNEQFF.

The chain joins TRBV7-3 to TRBJ2-7, with 9 bases fitting TRBD2. The CDR3 is made up of 15 amino acids. The V gene end was trimmed by 2 bases and the J gene end by 7 bases; junction bases not matched to a gene: 9. Germline values: CDR1 SGHTA, CDR2 FQGTGA. In DNA form, the CDR3 reads TGTGCCAGCAGCTTAGTGCGGGAGGGCCTTAAAGAGCAGTACTTC. Amino acid sequence: CASSLVREGLKEQYF. Based on the CDR3 plus reference TRBV7-3 and TRBJ2-7, the full variable domain is GAGVSQTPSNKVTEKGKYVELRCDPISGHTALYWYRQSLGQGPEFLIYFQGTGAADDSGLPNDRFFAVRPEGSVSTLKIQRTERGDSAVYLCASSLVREGLKEQYFGPGTRLTVT.

Concerning this clone itself: One junction end does not reproduce the germline sequence, and a read error may be involved. The rearrangement links TRBV7-9 to TRBJ2-7, with D tentatively TRBD2 (6 bases). In germline, CDR1 is SEHNR, CDR2 FQNEAQ (reference sequence). The CDR3 is 17 residues long. This chain's CDR3 is CSSSLVWGERVEYEQYF. The CDR3 nucleotides are TGTTCCAGCAGCTTAGTTTGGGGGGAAAGGGTTGAGTACGAGCAGTACTTC.

The rearrangement uses TRBV28 and TRBJ2-2; D is unclear. Germline V gene lookup returns CDR1 MDHEN and CDR2 SYDVKM. There are 16 residues in the CDR3. V dropped 3 bases and J dropped 1 base, with 12 bases sitting between them. The CDR3 here is CASSFAEIMNTGELFF. CDR3 bases: TGTGCCAGCAGTTTTGCGGAGATAATGAACACCGGGGAGCTGTTTTTT.

The chain is built from TRBV19 and TRBJ2-7; the D gene is possibly TRBD2 (5 bases). Looked up from germline, CDR1 is LNHDA and CDR2 is SQIVND (reference sequence). V was clipped by 8 bases and J by 4 bases, with 15 bases between them. The CDR3 spans 13 residues. The chain's CDR3 is CASSRGHLYEQYF. Here the CDR3 DNA reads TGTGCCAGTTCTCGCGGGCACCTATACGAGCAGTACTTC.

This chain uses TRBV2 with TRBJ2-3; no clear D gene. Germline CDR1 reads SNHLY; CDR2 reads FYNNEI. The CDR3 spans 11 residues. V was cut by 5 bases and J by 11 bases, with 11 bases left in between. The CDR3 loop reads CASSPSRLQYF. The DNA for the CDR3 is TGTGCCAGCAGTCCCTCCCGTCTGCAGTATTTT.